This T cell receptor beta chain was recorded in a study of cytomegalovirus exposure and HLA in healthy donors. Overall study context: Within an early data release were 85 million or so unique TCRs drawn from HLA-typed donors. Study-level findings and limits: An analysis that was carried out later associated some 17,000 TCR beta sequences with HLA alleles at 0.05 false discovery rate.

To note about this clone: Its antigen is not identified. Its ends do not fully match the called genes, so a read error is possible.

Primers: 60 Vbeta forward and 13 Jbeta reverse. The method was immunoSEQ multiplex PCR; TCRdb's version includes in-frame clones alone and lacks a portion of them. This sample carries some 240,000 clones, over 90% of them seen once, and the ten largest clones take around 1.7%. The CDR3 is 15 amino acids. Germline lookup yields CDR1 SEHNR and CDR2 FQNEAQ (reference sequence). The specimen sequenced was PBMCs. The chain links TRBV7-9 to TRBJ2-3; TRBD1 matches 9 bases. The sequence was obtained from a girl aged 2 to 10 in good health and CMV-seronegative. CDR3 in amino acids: CSSSIGQGTTDTQYF. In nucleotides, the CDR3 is TGTTCCAGCAGCATCGGACAGGGGACTACAGATACGCAGTATTTT.